These T cell receptor beta chains were read from a single sample in a study of Ad26.COV2.S vaccination and SARS-CoV-2 variants. Assay: immunoSEQ multiplex PCR; the TCRdb copy retains only in-frame clones and omits some. The table includes around 450,000 clones, more than 80% detected once. Material: peripheral blood, obtained in a trial of Ad26.COV2.S vaccine versus placebo. Receptors were obtained from a person aged 18-65 years who received the Ad26.COV2.S COVID-19 vaccine or a placebo. The CDR3 runs from the conserved cysteine through the conserved F or W. The order of the fields is clone size, V gene, D gene, J gene, CDR3 protein, CDR3 DNA. D genes are given only for firm matches. The size of a clone is reported for some rows only, either as once, few or many, or as a class for expanded clones.

>.|TRBV29-1|.|TRBJ2-4
CSALLRTKNIQYF
TGCAGCGCCCTCCTAAGGACTAAAAACATTCAGTACTTC
>.|TRBV29-1|TRBD2|TRBJ2-3
CSVDPHSTSGPTDTQYF
TGCAGCGTCGACCCTCACTCGACTAGCGGCCCCACAGATACGCAGTATTTT
>.|TRBV28|.|TRBJ1-6
CASKGGGSSYNSPLHF
TGTGCCAGCAAGGGCGGGGGTAGCTCCTATAATTCACCCCTCCACTTT
>.|TRBV6-5|TRBD1|TRBJ1-2
CASRDRDGYTF
TGTGCCAGCAGGGACAGGGATGGCTACACCTTC
>.|TRBV27|.|TRBJ2-2
CASSFRGPGELFF
TGTGCCAGCAGTTTCCGGGGTCCCGGGGAGCTGTTTTTT
>.|TRBV29-1|TRBD1|TRBJ2-3
CSASGTVTWDTQYF
TGCAGCGCATCCGGGACAGTTACATGGGATACGCAGTATTTT
>.|TRBV19|TRBD2|TRBJ2-2
CASRALAGDTGELFF
TGTGCCAGTAGGGCACTAGCGGGGGACACCGGGGAGCTGTTTTTT
>few|TRBV5-1|.|TRBJ1-1
CASSPLGGEGTEAFF
TGCGCCAGCAGCCCCCTAGGAGGGGAGGGCACTGAAGCTTTCTTT
>.|TRBV27|.|TRBJ2-7
CASSYTFPYEQYF
TGTGCCAGCAGTTACACTTTCCCCTACGAGCAGTACTTC
>.|TRBV6-2/TRBV6-3|.|TRBJ2-1
CASSYGLFNEQFF
TGTGCCAGCAGTTACGGCCTTTTCAATGAGCAGTTCTTC
>.|TRBV4-3|TRBD2|TRBJ2-7
CASSQDRLAGTYEQYF
TGCGCCAGCAGCCAAGATCGGCTAGCGGGTACCTACGAGCAGTACTTC
>once|TRBV5-4|.|TRBJ2-5
CASSFKLGSGETQYF
TGTGCCAGCAGCTTCAAGTTAGGGTCTGGGGAGACCCAGTACTTC
>once|TRBV19|.|TRBJ2-1
CASMRTNYNEQFF
TGTGCCAGTATGAGGACCAACTACAATGAGCAGTTCTTC
>.|TRBV6-6|.|TRBJ2-5
CASSYSQETQYF
TGTGCCAGCAGTTATTCCCAAGAGACCCAGTACTTC
>.|TRBV5-4|.|TRBJ2-1
CASSPPEGRSSYNEQFF
TGTGCCAGCAGCCCACCGGAGGGTCGTAGCTCCTACAATGAGCAGTTCTTC
>.|TRBV7-6|.|TRBJ2-5
CASSLGPNIGGQETQYF
TGTGCCAGCAGCTTAGGCCCCAACATCGGCGGGCAAGAGACCCAGTACTTC
>.|TRBV10-3|TRBD1|TRBJ2-5
CAISVGTGSGETQYF
TGTGCCATCAGTGTCGGGACAGGGTCCGGCGAGACCCAGTACTTC
>.|TRBV28|.|TRBJ2-3
CASRRLTTDTQYF
TGTGCCAGCAGACGCCTGACTACAGATACGCAGTATTTT
>once|TRBV3-1/TRBV3-2|.|TRBJ2-2
CASSQDMRGLNGELFF
TGTGCCAGCAGCCAAGATATGAGGGGCCTGAACGGGGAGCTGTTTTTT
>.|TRBV18|TRBD1|TRBJ2-7
CASSPRTGGTYEQYF
TGTGCCAGCTCCCCCAGGACAGGGGGAACCTACGAGCAGTACTTC
>.|TRBV7-3|TRBD2|TRBJ2-1
CASSLLSGLAGETSYNEQFF
TGTGCCAGCAGCTTACTCTCTGGACTAGCGGGAGAGACCTCCTACAATGAGCAGTTCTTC
>once|TRBV2|TRBD2|TRBJ2-1
CASSEMTSGTIYNEQFF
TGTGCCAGCAGTGAAATGACTAGCGGGACCATTTACAATGAGCAGTTCTTC
>.|TRBV25-1|TRBD1|TRBJ1-3
CASSGLTGVSNTIYF
TGTGCCAGCAGTGGTCTCACAGGGGTCTCAAACACCATATATTTT
>.|TRBV21-1|.|TRBJ2-1
CASSKAYDEQFF
TGTGCCAGCAGCAAAGCTTACGATGAGCAGTTCTTC
>.|TRBV9|.|TRBJ2-1
CASSVGGFDSYNEQFF
TGTGCCAGCAGCGTAGGGGGGTTTGACTCCTACAATGAGCAGTTCTTC
>.|TRBV7-2|TRBD2|TRBJ2-3
CASSLSSGTGGDTQYF
TGTGCCAGCAGCTTATCTAGCGGGACTGGCGGGGATACGCAGTATTTT
>.|TRBV10-1|.|TRBJ2-1
CASSPTSYNEQFF
TGCGCCAGCAGTCCTACATCCTACAATGAGCAGTTCTTC
>few|TRBV16|TRBD1|TRBJ1-1
CASSPQTGRMTEAFF
TGTGCCAGCAGCCCACAGACAGGGAGAATGACTGAAGCTTTCTTT
>.|TRBV19|.|TRBJ2-1
CASSMGFSKDPRGQFF
TGTGCCAGTAGTATGGGGTTTTCAAAGGACCCTCGGGGGCAGTTCTTC
>.|TRBV7-9|.|TRBJ1-1
CASRQAPEAFF
TGTGCCAGCAGGCAGGCCCCTGAAGCTTTCTTT
>.|TRBV28|.|TRBJ2-7
CASSTPRVSDEQYF
TGTGCCAGCAGTACCCCCCGGGTGAGCGACGAGCAGTACTTC
>.|TRBV5-1|.|TRBJ2-7
CASSWSTAGSSYEQYF
TGCGCCAGCAGCTGGTCGACGGCAGGGAGCTCCTACGAGCAGTACTTC
>.|TRBV5-1|TRBD1|TRBJ1-1
CASSFTGGTEAFF
TGCGCCAGCAGTTTTACAGGGGGCACTGAAGCTTTCTTT
>.|TRBV5-1|TRBD1|TRBJ2-3
CASSLVRGTDTQYF
TGCGCCAGCAGCTTGGTCAGGGGGACAGATACGCAGTATTTT
>.|TRBV30|.|TRBJ1-3
CAWRTAQLRSSGNTIYF
TGTGCCTGGAGGACCGCCCAACTCAGGAGCTCTGGAAACACCATATATTTT